The entry that follows covers one T cell receptor beta chain sequence. Its antigen is not known. The sample belongs to a study of T cells after posttransplantation cyclophosphamide. The protocol was immunoSEQ multiplex PCR, while the TCRdb copy is restricted to in-frame clones and leaves out a portion. This sample has fewer than 1,900 clones, with over 60% found just once. Cyclophosphamide on days +3 and +4 followed busulfan-fludarabine conditioning and a marrow graft. Whole-study findings and limits: Tissue-infiltrating T cells from skin or gut overlapped little with blood T cells.

V was clipped by 1 base and J by 9 bases, with 19 bases between them. The CDR3 extends over 15 amino acids. CDR1 SGHTA and CDR2 FQGNSA come from the germline V gene. Sequencing used CD4+ T cells sorted from PBMCs, obtained after allogeneic stem cell transplant with posttransplant cyclophosphamide. V gene TRBV7-2 combines with J gene TRBJ2-7, with D tentatively TRBD2 (6 bases). The TCR originated in a male patient between 45 and 59 years old who received an allogeneic stem cell transplant from an unrelated donor, was CMV-positive, and had acute GVHD only. Some of the T cells might come from the graft donor. The CDR3 sequence: CASSLGIQRAQGQYF. As DNA, the CDR3 is TGTGCCAGCAGCTTAGGTATTCAGCGGGCCCAGGGGCAGTACTTC.